This TCR beta chain was identified in a study of tumor-infiltrating lymphocytes in primary liver carcinoma. Synthesis of TCR beta cDNA was carried out from 450 to 650 ng total RNA with a constant-region primer. Three-round nested multiplex PCR performed with slightly modified ARM-PCR produced the TCR beta libraries. Two initial PCR rounds of around 9 cycles each paired TRBV1-TRBV30 forward primers with a C-beta reverse primer. TCRdb fed the multiplex PCR reads into MiXCR, producing one record per CDR3 protein. This table holds 100,000 or so distinct CDR3 sequences, about three quarters found once. This clonotype was recorded many times. CDR1 MNHNY and CDR2 SVGAGI come from the germline V gene (reference sequence). Trimming cost V 2 bases and J 1 base; bases outside gene matches: 11. The CDR3 is 18 residues long. RNA and DNA were co-extracted from around 20-30 mg of unsorted bulk tissue.

V gene TRBV6-6 combines with J gene TRBJ1-5, with TRBD1 identical over 7 bases. This TCR derives from a woman in her sixties with primary liver carcinoma and hepatitis B virus infection. Sequencing was performed on liver tumor tissue from sampling region 5. Stated subset: tumor region T5, tumor centre. In nucleotides, the CDR3 is TGTGCCAGCAGTTACGGCGGACAGGTACGGGGAAGCAATCAGCCCCAGCATTTT. It translates to CASSYGGQVRGSNQPQHF.